Presented here are 23 T cell receptor beta chains from one specimen sequenced in a study of T cells in Graves' hyperthyroidism and ophthalmopathy. Amplified regions were TCR beta CDR3 sequences from RNA transcripts. HTBI primers drove first-round RT-PCR of the TCR CDR3. From the multiplex PCR reads, TCRdb called clonotypes with MiXCR, one entry per CDR3 protein. In the table there are 500,000 to 600,000 distinct CDR3 sequences, 46% of which are singletons. Sequencing was done on a sample of peripheral blood or thyroid tissue (not recorded which). These receptors were collected from a woman aged 18-29 years with Graves' hyperthyroidism.

CDR3 sequence (DNA): TGCAGTGCGACCATGGAGGCAGGGGGACTCGGCTACACCTTC. It is translated as CSATMEAGGLGYTF. The J gene is TRBJ1-2, the V gene TRBV20-1, with TRBD1 matching over 7 bases. Looked up from germline, CDR1 is DFQATT and CDR2 is SNEGSKA (reference sequence). The J segment lost 8 bases and the V segment lost 6 bases, leaving 15 bases of the junction unmatched. CDR3 length: 14 amino acids.

This chain links TRBV10-2 with TRBJ1-2; D might be TRBD1 (5 bases). The CDR3 runs to 14 residues. Trimming stripped 3 bases from V and 6 bases from J, with 14 bases between. Per germline, CDR1 WSHSY and CDR2 SAAADI. The CDR3 reads CASSEAGGGNGYTF. CDR3 nucleotide sequence: TGCGCCAGCAGTGAAGCGGGGGGAGGGAATGGCTACACCTTC.

This clonotype was recorded at least ten times. The chain links TRBV15 to TRBJ1-1; D remains ambiguous. Germline-derived CDR1 and CDR2 are LNHNV and YYDKDF (reference sequence). The CDR3 is made up of 13 amino acids. Trimming removed 4 bases from V and 6 bases from J, with 12 bases in between. Here the CDR3 DNA reads TGTGCCACCAGCATCACACCCCAGGCTGAAGCTTTCTTT. Its translation is CATSITPQAEAFF.

The rearrangement links TRBV20-1 to TRBJ2-7; 11 bases match TRBD2. J was trimmed by 7 bases and V by 4 bases; bases with no gene match: 15. This CDR3 has 16 amino acids. Germline V gene data show CDR1 as DFQATT and CDR2 as SNEGSKA (reference sequence). The CDR3 loop reads CSAINLLAGALNEQYF. The CDR3 DNA sequence: TGCAGTGCTATAAACTTACTAGCGGGAGCTTTGAATGAGCAGTACTTC.

This clonotype was found many times. The CDR3 coding sequence is TGTGCCAGCAGCCAGACAGTCACCGGGGAGCTGTTTTTT. Its protein is CASSQTVTGELFF. The rearrangement uses TRBV7-2 and TRBJ2-2; weak D call: TRBD1 (5 bases). The CDR3 runs to 13 residues. The V end lost 5 bases, the J end lost 4 bases, and 8 bases lay between the germline ends. The V gene's germline CDR1 is SGHTA and CDR2 FQGNSA.

The rearrangement joins TRBV29-1 to TRBJ1-5, with D uncertain. Germline V gene lookup returns CDR1 SQVTM and CDR2 ANQGSEA. This CDR3 comprises 15 residues. V lost 7 bases and J 2 bases, leaving 18 bases between the germline ends. The CDR3 nucleotides read TGCAGCGCCAGCAGCTATCTTGGGGGCAATCAGCCCCAGCATTTT. Translation gives CSASSYLGGNQPQHF.

CDR3 nucleotide sequence: TGTGCCACCAGCAGAATCAGGGGGGCGGCCTACGAGCATTTT. This encodes CATSRIRGAAYEHF. The chain recombines TRBV15 with TRBJ1-5, with 7 nucleotides matching TRBD1. This CDR3 contains 14 residues. CDR1 is LNHNV and CDR2 is YYDKDF in the germline V gene (reference sequence). Trimming took 2 bases from V and 14 from J; bases not matched to a gene: 12.

The J gene is TRBJ2-2, the V gene TRBV7-2; D gene unclear. The CDR3 extends over 12 amino acids. Per germline, CDR1 SGHTA and CDR2 FQGNSA. Trimming left V 5 bases short and J 7 bases short, with 8 bases between. CDR3: CASSRYIGELFF. The CDR3 bases are TGTGCCAGCAGCCGCTACATCGGGGAGCTGTTTTTT.

This clonotype was observed once. The chain carries TRBV7-9 and TRBJ1-2, with D perhaps matching TRBD1 (6 bases). The CDR3 runs 12 residues. Trimming shortened V by 3 bases and J by 12 bases, and 14 bases separated the two germline ends. Germline CDR1 SEHNR, CDR2 FQNEAQ (reference sequence). The CDR3 spells CASSFGQSGNTF. CDR3 in DNA: TGTGCCAGCAGCTTTGGACAGTCTGGAAACACCTTC.

In this sample, this clonotype turned up a few times. The rearrangement uses TRBV3-1 and TRBJ2-5, with D possibly called TRBD1 or TRBD2 (5 bases each). Germline CDR1 LGHDT, CDR2 YNNKEL (reference sequence). V was trimmed by 4 bases and J by 5 bases, leaving 17 bases between them. This CDR3 comprises 15 residues. The DNA for the CDR3 is TGTGCCAGCAGCCCCCGGGACCCACTTACGGAGACCCAGTACTTC. As protein: CASSPRDPLTETQYF.

Regarding this clonotype: One end of the junction fails to match germline, which may point to a read error. The chain recombines TRBV5-4 with TRBJ2-7; tentatively, D is TRBD1 (5 bases). The CDR3 runs 14 residues. CDR1 and CDR2 from the germline V gene are SGHNT and YYREEE (reference sequence). As DNA, the CDR3 is TGTGCCAACAGCTTGGTAAGGGGTTCGGTGGCGGAGTACTTC. Its protein product is CANSLVRGSVAEYF.

This sequence joins TRBV19 and TRBJ1-1; TRBD1 might be the D (5 bases). Trimming shortened V by 6 bases and J by 0 bases, and 14 bases separated the two germline ends. Germline-derived CDR1 and CDR2 are LNHDA and SQIVND (reference sequence). The CDR3 has 15 amino acids. CDR3: CASRGPGRMNTEAFF. CDR3 in DNA: TGTGCCAGTAGGGGGCCGGGACGGATGAACACTGAAGCTTTCTTT.

The chain couples TRBV29-1 to TRBJ2-7, with D tentatively TRBD1 (5 bases). V was clipped by 6 bases and J by 1 base, with 13 bases between them. The CDR3 sequence is 13 residues long. Germline V gene sequence: CDR1 SQVTM, CDR2 ANQGSEA. CDR3 protein: CSVLTEQSYEQYF. The CDR3 bases are TGCAGCGTCTTGACAGAACAGTCCTACGAGCAGTACTTC.

There are a few counts of this clonotype. The genes are TRBV7-9 and TRBJ2-7, with D perhaps matching TRBD1 (6 bases). Deletions cut 1 base from V and 3 bases from J, with 10 bases between. The CDR3 covers 14 residues. The germline V gene encodes CDR1 SEHNR and CDR2 FQNEAQ (reference sequence). The chain's CDR3 is CASSLVDSRYEQYF. In DNA form, the CDR3 reads TGTGCCAGCAGCTTAGTGGACAGCCGCTACGAGCAGTACTTC.

This clonotype has a single count. The gene calls are TRBV29-1 and TRBJ1-2; D remains unclear. V gave up 3 bases and J gave up 4 bases, with 12 bases separating them. Looked up from germline, CDR1 is SQVTM and CDR2 is ANQGSEA. CDR3 length: 13 amino acids. The DNA of the CDR3 is TGCAGCGTTGACCCCACTTCCCCCTATGGCTACACCTTC. Encoded protein: CSVDPTSPYGYTF.

This clonotype has only a few counts. This may come from a read error, since a much larger clone is one base off. The J gene is TRBJ2-2, the V gene TRBV7-8; D gene ambiguous. The CDR3 has 12 amino acids. CDR1 is SGHVS and CDR2 is FQNEAQ in the germline V gene. Trimming took 5 bases from V and 3 from J, leaving 4 bases between them. The CDR3 nucleotides are TGTGCCAGCAGCCAATACACCGGGGAGCTGTTTTTT. Its protein is CASSQYTGELFF.

This clonotype came up many times. The chain joins TRBV15 to TRBJ1-5, with no clear D. This CDR3 spans 14 amino acids. Per the germline V gene, CDR1 is LNHNV and CDR2 is YYDKDF (reference sequence). Trimming shortened V by 1 base and J by 4 bases, and 8 bases separated the two germline ends. The CDR3 spells CATSRGSENQPQHF. In DNA, the CDR3 is TGTGCCACCAGCAGAGGGTCGGAAAATCAGCCCCAGCATTTT.

The chain links TRBV5-1 to TRBJ1-2; 8 nucleotides match TRBD1. The CDR3 is made up of 16 amino acids. Germline CDR1 is SGHRS and CDR2 is YFSETQ. Losses at the gene ends were 6 bases for V and 4 bases for J; bases not matched to a gene: 14. The CDR3 DNA reads TGCGCCAGCACCAGCCAGGGCACAGGGGGGAGCTATGGCTACACCTTC. Protein sequence: CASTSQGTGGSYGYTF.

This chain joins TRBV15 and TRBJ1-5; possible D gene TRBD1, 6 bases. Germline V gene lookup returns CDR1 LNHNV and CDR2 YYDKDF (reference sequence). The CDR3 extends over 14 amino acids. V was cut by 1 base and J by 7 bases, with 11 bases left in between. CDR3 in amino acids: CATSRALRGQPQHF. CDR3 nucleotides: TGTGCCACCAGCAGAGCCCTCAGGGGACAGCCCCAGCATTTT.

The rearrangement uses TRBV20-1 and TRBJ2-3, with D perhaps matching TRBD2 (6 bases). The germline V gene encodes CDR1 DFQATT and CDR2 SNEGSKA (reference sequence). The germline V and J ends were trimmed by 6 bases and 4 bases, with 14 bases remaining between them. The CDR3 covers 13 residues. CDR3 residues: CSAWDPGADTQYF. The CDR3 nucleotides are TGCAGTGCCTGGGACCCGGGGGCAGATACGCAGTATTTT.

The rearrangement joins TRBV15 to TRBJ2-7, with a weak D call TRBD2 (6 bases). V lost 8 bases, J lost 6 bases, and 14 bases lay in between. CDR3 size: 12 residues. Per the germline V gene, CDR1 is LNHNV and CDR2 is YYDKDF (reference sequence). CDR3 region: CATRRRGSEQYF. The CDR3 coding sequence is TGTGCCACCCGTAGGCGGGGTTCCGAGCAGTACTTC.

This clonotype was counted many times. The conserved phenylalanine or tryptophan normally closing the CDR3 is absent here, so this likely arose from a read error. The DNA is omitted, as the CDR3 cannot be located on it reliably, and the CDR3 follows TCRdb's listing. The chain links TRBV20-1 to TRBJ2-7; the table's D call TRBD2 went unverified against the DNA. Including both end residues, the CDR3 is 13 amino acids long. CDR1 is DFQATT, CDR2 SNEGSKA, per germline (reference sequence). This CDR3 is CSARDESGNYPLL.

A word on this clonotype: At one boundary the junction diverges from the germline segment, which might be a read error. This chain uses TRBV29-1 with TRBJ1-2, with TRBD1 matching over 11 bases. This CDR3 region has 12 residues. From germline, CDR1 is SQVTM and CDR2 ANQGSEA. The CDR3 nucleotides read TGCAGCGTTGAGGGTGGGACAGGGGGATTTGTCTTC. Amino acid sequence: CSVEGGTGGFVF.